This T cell receptor beta chain was obtained from a study of blood T cell repertoires in COVID-19. Seattle's enrolled individuals joined amid active infection and were then monitored longitudinally. Method: immunoSEQ multiplex PCR; TCRdb's copy keeps in-frame clones and lacks some. The sample consists of 230,000 or so clones, roughly 90% of them appearing once. This TCR was recovered from a woman between 55 and 75 years old with COVID-19, enrolled during active disease. The sample comprised peripheral blood.

CDR3 sequence (DNA): TGCAGTGCTAGTGTTGGGGGCTCGTATAGCAATCAGCCCCAGCATTTT. Translating it yields CSASVGGSYSNQPQHF. The V call is TRBV20-1, the J call TRBJ1-5; maybe TRBD1 (6 bases). CDR1 is DFQATT, CDR2 SNEGSKA, per germline (reference sequence). The V gene lost 3 bases and the J gene lost 0 bases, with 15 bases spanning the gap. The length of the CDR3 is 16 residues.